Presented here are 12 T cell receptor beta chains from one specimen sequenced in a study of T cell responses to AZD1222 COVID-19 vaccine. The assay was immunoSEQ multiplex PCR, and TCRdb's table has in-frame clones only and misses some. This table has 150,000 to 200,000 clones, around nine tenths appearing once. This material consisted of peripheral blood, taken 28 days after the second dose of the MenACWY control vaccine. The receptors were sampled from an adult who received the MenACWY meningococcal vaccine as a control.

The V gene is TRBV12-3 or TRBV12-4, the J gene TRBJ1-2; weak D call: TRBD1 (6 bases). The CDR3 covers 12 residues. Deletions cut 5 bases from V and 13 bases from J, with 17 bases between. In DNA, the CDR3 is TGTGCCAGCAGTCCGACTCCGGGACAAGGCACCTTC. Amino acids: CASSPTPGQGTF.

The V gene is TRBV28, the J gene TRBJ2-7; 9 positions agree with TRBD1. With 6 bases clipped from V and 5 bases from J, the junction kept 8 bases outside the gene matches. The germline gives CDR1 MDHEN, CDR2 SYDVKM. This CDR3 comprises 14 residues. The CDR3 nucleotides read TGTGCCAGCAGACCGGGACAGGGAGGGCACGAGCAGTACTTC. It yields the protein CASRPGQGGHEQYF.

The rearrangement links TRBV6-2 or TRBV6-3 to TRBJ2-7; D not certain. Trimming cost V 2 bases and J 0 bases, with 2 bases left between them. This CDR3 has 12 amino acids. Germline V gives CDR1 MNHEY, CDR2 SVGEGT. The DNA of the CDR3 is TGTGCCAGCAGTTACCCCTCCTACGAGCAGTACTTC. Its protein product is CASSYPSYEQYF.

This clone was detected only a few times. The chain combines TRBV9 with TRBJ2-3; D is uncertain. Looked up from germline, CDR1 is SGDLS and CDR2 is YYNGEE. The CDR3 runs 13 residues. With 0 bases removed from V and 4 bases from J, the gap between germline ends came to 6 bases. The CDR3 region is CASSVEVPDTQYF. CDR3 nucleotide sequence: TGTGCCAGCAGCGTAGAGGTTCCAGATACGCAGTATTTT.

The rearrangement links TRBV3-1 (or the pseudogene TRBV3-2) to TRBJ1-1; D gene uncertain. The CDR3 loop spans 13 amino acids. The V end lost 2 bases, the J end lost 1 base, and 5 bases lay between the germline ends. Germline CDR1 and CDR2: LGHDT and YNNKEL (reference sequence). This CDR3 reads CASSQTPNTEAFF. The CDR3 DNA sequence: TGTGCCAGCAGCCAAACACCGAACACTGAAGCTTTCTTT.

The CDR3: CASTDRGRSDTQYF. In nucleotides, the CDR3 is TGTGCCAGCACTGACAGGGGGCGGTCAGATACGCAGTATTTT. This chain uses TRBV2 with TRBJ2-3, with 10 bases matching TRBD1. CDR1 is SNHLY and CDR2 is FYNNEI in the germline V gene. V trimming: 7 bases; J trimming: 4 bases; junction bases outside the gene matches: 5. The CDR3 covers 14 residues.

The CDR3 sequence is CAWRRQGRDEQYF. The CDR3 DNA is TGTGCCTGGAGGAGGCAGGGCCGTGACGAGCAGTACTTC. The chain is built from TRBV30 and TRBJ2-7, with D possibly being TRBD1 (5 bases). Germline V gene data show CDR1 as GTSNPN and CDR2 as SVGIG (reference sequence). The length of the CDR3 is 13 residues. V dropped 3 bases and J dropped 5 bases, with 14 bases sitting between them.

CDR3 coding DNA: TGTGCCAGCAGCCTAGACCCCCGACAGGGGCGTCATGGCTACACCTTC. Translated: CASSLDPRQGRHGYTF. The chain carries TRBV7-2 and TRBJ1-2; 8 bases line up with TRBD1. The CDR3 runs 16 residues. Germline-derived CDR1 and CDR2 are SGHTA and FQGNSA. V trimming: 5 bases; J trimming: 6 bases; junction bases outside the gene matches: 14.

The chain joins TRBV18 to TRBJ2-2; D perhaps matches TRBD2 (6 bases). The CDR3 has 14 residues. Trimming pared 4 bases from V and 5 bases from J, leaving 11 bases between. Germline-derived CDR1 and CDR2 are KGHSH and LQKENI. CDR3 sequence: CASSLRRETGELFF. The CDR3 DNA reads as TGTGCCAGCTCACTTCGGAGGGAAACCGGGGAGCTGTTTTTT.

J is TRBJ2-7 and V is TRBV6-2 or TRBV6-3, with TRBD2 as a possible D gene (7 bases). Trimming left V 2 bases short and J 6 bases short, with 17 bases between. Germline V gene lookup returns CDR1 MNHEY and CDR2 SVGEGT. This CDR3 has 15 residues. CDR3 bases: TGTGCCAGCAGTTACGGGGGCTCAGGGGAGGGCGAGCAGTACTTC. The encoded protein is CASSYGGSGEGEQYF.

The chain recombines TRBV4-3 with TRBJ1-5; the D is unclear. Germline values: CDR1 LGHNA, CDR2 YSLEER. V lost 0 bases and J lost 5, with 11 bases in between. CDR3 length equals 15 residues. Here the CDR3 reads CASSQEGRSYQPQHF. CDR3 sequence (DNA): TGCGCCAGCAGCCAAGAAGGCAGGAGTTATCAGCCCCAGCATTTT.

This clone is medium-sized within its sample. V and J are TRBV19 and TRBJ2-3; perhaps D is TRBD1 or TRBD2 (5 bases each). The CDR3 covers 13 residues. Trimming shortened V by 5 bases and J by 2 bases, and 8 bases separated the two germline ends. Germline CDR1 LNHDA, CDR2 SQIVND (reference sequence). The CDR3 DNA reads TGTGCCAGTAGTGGGACCACCACAGATACGCAGTATTTT. Protein: CASSGTTTDTQYF.